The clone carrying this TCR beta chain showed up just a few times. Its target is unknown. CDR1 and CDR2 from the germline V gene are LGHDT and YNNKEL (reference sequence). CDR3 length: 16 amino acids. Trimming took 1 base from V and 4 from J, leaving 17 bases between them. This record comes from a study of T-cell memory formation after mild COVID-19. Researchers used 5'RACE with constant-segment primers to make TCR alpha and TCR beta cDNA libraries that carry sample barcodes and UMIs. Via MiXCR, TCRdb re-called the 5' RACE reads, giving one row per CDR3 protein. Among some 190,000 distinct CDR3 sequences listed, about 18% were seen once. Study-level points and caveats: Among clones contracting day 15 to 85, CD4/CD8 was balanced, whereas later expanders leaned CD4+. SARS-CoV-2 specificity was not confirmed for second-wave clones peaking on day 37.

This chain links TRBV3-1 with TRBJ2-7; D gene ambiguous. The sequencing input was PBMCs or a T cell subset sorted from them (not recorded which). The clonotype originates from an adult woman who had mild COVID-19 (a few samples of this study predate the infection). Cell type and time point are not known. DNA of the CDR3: TGTGCCAGCAGCCAAGTCCGCCCTTTACTGCCATACGAGCAGTACTTC. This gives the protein CASSQVRPLLPYEQYF.